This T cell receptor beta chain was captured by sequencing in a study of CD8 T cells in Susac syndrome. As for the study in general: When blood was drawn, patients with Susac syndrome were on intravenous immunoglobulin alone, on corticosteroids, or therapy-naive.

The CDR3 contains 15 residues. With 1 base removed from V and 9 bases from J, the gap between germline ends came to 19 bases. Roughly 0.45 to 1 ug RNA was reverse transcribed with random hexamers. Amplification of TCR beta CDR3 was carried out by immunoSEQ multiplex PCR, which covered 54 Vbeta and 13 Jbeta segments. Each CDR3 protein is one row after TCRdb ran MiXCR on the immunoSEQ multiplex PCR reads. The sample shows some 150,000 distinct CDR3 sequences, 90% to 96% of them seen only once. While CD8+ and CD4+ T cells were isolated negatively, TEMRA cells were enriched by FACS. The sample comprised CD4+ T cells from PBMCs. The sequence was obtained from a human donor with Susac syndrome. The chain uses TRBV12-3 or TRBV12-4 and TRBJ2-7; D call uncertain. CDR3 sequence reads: CASSLGDTGRSWQYF. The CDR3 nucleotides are TGTGCCAGCAGTTTAGGAGACACCGGCAGGAGTTGGCAGTACTTC.